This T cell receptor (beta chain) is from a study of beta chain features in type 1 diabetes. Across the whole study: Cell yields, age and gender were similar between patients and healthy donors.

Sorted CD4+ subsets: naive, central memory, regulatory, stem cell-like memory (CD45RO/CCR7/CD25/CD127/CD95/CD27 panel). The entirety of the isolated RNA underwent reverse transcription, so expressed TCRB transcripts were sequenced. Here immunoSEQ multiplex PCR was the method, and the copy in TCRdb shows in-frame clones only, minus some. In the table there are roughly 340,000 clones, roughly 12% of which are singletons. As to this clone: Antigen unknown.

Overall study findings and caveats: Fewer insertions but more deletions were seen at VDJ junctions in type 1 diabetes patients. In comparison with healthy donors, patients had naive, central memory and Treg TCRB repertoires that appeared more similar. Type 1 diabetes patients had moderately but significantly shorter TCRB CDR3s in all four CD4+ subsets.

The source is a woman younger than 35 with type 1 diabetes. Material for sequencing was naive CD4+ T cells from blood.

The CDR3 protein is CASSLGQNTGELFF. The CDR3 DNA reads as TGTGCCAGCTCACTAGGACAGAACACCGGGGAGCTGTTTTTT. This sequence joins TRBV18 and TRBJ2-2, with D maybe TRBD1 (5 bases). This CDR3 spans 14 amino acids. Trimming left V 4 bases short and J 1 base short, with 7 bases between. CDR1 is KGHSH, CDR2 LQKENI, per germline.